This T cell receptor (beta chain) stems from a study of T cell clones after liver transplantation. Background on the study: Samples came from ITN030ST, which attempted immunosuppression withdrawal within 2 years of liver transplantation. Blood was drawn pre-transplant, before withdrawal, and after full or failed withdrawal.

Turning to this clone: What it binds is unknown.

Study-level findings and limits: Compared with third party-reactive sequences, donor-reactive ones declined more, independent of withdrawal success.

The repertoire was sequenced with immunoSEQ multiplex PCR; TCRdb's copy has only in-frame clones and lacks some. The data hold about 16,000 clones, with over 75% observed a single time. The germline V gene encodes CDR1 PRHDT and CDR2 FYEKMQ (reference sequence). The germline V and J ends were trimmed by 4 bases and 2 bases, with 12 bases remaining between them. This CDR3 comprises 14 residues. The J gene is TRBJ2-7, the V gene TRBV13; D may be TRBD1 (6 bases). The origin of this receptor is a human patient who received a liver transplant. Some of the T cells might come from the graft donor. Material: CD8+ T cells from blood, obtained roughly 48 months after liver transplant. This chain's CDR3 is CASSSGTSTYEQYF. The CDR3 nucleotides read TGTGCCAGCAGCTCAGGGACATCCACCTACGAGCAGTACTTC.